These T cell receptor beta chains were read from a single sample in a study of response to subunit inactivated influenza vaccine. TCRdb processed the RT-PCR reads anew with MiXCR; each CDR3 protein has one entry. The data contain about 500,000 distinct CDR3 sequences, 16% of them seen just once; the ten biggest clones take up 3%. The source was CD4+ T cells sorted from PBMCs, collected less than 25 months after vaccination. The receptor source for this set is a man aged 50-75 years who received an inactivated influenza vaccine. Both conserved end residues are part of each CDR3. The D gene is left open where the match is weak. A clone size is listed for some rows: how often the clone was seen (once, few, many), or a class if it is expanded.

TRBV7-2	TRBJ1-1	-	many	TGTGCCAGCAGCTCTCAGATCTCAAGTCGAGCTTTCTTT	CASSSQISSRAFF
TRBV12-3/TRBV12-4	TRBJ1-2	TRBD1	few	TGTGCCAGCAGGGGGACCGGGACAGGGAAAGGCTACACCTTC	CASRGTGTGKGYTF
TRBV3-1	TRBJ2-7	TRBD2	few	TGTGCCAGCAGCCGAGGACTAGCGGGAGTAGGCGAGCAGTACTTC	CASSRGLAGVGEQYF
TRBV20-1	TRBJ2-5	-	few	TGCAGTGTTCGAGATTTGGAGACCCAGTACTTC	CSVRDLETQYF
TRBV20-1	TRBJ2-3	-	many	TGCAGTGCTAGAGGCGGGTACGAGAGCACAGATACGCAGTATTTT	CSARGGYESTDTQYF
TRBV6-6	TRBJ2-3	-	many	TGTGCCAGCATCCCGGGGGCTGGCAGTACGCAGTATTTT	CASIPGAGSTQYF
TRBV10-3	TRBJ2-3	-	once	TGTGCCATCAGTCGATCCGGGACGGCTAGCACAGATACGCAGTATTTT	CAISRSGTASTDTQYF
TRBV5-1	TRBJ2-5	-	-	TGCGCCAGCAGCTTGAGTAGGGCCATCCAAGAGACCCAGTACTTC	CASSLSRAIQETQYF
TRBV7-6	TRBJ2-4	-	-	TGTGCCAGCAGCTTAGACAGGGTAAACATTCAGTACTTC	CASSLDRVNIQYF
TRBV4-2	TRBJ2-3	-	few	TGTGCCAGCCGGCCTGTGGGTGCCGCAGATACGCAGTATTTT	CASRPVGAADTQYF
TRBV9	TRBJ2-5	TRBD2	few	TGTGCCAGCAGCTCGACTAGCAGGAGACAAGAGACCCAGTACTTC	CASSSTSRRQETQYF